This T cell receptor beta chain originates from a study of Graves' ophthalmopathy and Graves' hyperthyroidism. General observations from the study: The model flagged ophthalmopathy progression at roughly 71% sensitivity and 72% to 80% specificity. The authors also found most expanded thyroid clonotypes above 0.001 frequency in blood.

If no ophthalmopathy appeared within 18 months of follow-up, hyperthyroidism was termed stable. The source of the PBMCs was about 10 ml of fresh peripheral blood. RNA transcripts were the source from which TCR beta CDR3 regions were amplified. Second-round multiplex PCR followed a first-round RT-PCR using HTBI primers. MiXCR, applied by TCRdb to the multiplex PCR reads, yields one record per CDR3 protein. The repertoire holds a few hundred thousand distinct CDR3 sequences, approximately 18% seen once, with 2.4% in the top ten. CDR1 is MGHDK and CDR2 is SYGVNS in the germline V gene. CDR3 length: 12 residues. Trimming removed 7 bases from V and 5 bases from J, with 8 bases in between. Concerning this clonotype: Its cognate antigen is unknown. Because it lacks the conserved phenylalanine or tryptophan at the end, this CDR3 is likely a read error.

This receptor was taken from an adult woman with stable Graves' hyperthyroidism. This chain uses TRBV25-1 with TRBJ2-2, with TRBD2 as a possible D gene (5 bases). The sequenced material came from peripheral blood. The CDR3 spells CASTGGTGELFV. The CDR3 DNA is TGTGCCAGCACCGGCGGGACCGGGGAGCTGTTTGTT.